Following are 29 T cell receptor beta chains from one sample sequenced in a study of molecular identifiers for immune sequencing clone quantification. TCRdb used MiXCR to reprocess the PCR reads, holding one entry per CDR3 protein. The sample contains about 630,000 distinct CDR3 sequences, about 25% of which appear only once. The source material was naive CD8+ T cells from blood, with Jurkat cell RNA spiked in. As for subset: FACS-sorted CD8+CD4-CCR7+CD45RA+ naive T cells. These receptors originate from a human donor in good health. Some libraries in this study had Jurkat cell RNA spiked in.

The V gene is TRBV2, the J gene TRBJ1-1, with 10 bases lining up with TRBD1. Trimming at V came to 8 bases and at J to 0 bases, leaving 6 bases not matched to a gene. There are 15 residues in the CDR3. Germline CDR1 is SNHLY and CDR2 is FYNNEI. Here the CDR3 reads CASWGQGTMNTEAFF. The CDR3 DNA follows: TGTGCCAGCTGGGGACAGGGGACTATGAACACTGAAGCTTTCTTT. Full variable domain (outside the CDR3, taken from reference TRBV2 and TRBJ1-1): EPEVTQTPSHQVTQMGQEVILRCVPISNHLYFYWYRQILGQKVEFLVSFYNNEISEKSEIFDDQFSVERPDGSNFTLKIRSTKLEDSAMYFCASWGQGTMNTEAFFGQGTRLTVV.

CDR3 bases: TGTGCCAGCAGCATAGATGCCGGCGGCAGGGACCTATACAATGAGCAGTTCTTC. Its protein is CASSIDAGGRDLYNEQFF. The V gene is TRBV7-6, the J gene TRBJ2-1; D possibly uses TRBD1 or TRBD2 (5 bases each). V lost 5 bases and J lost 4, with 24 bases in between. The germline V gene has CDR1 SGHVS and CDR2 FNYEAQ. This CDR3 spans 18 amino acids.

A note on this clonotype: One base away lies a much larger clone, so this may be a sequencing read error. No conserved phenylalanine or tryptophan ends this CDR3, so it is likely a read error. V is TRBV6-5 and J is TRBJ1-1; 7 bases agree with TRBD1. CDR1 and CDR2 from the germline V gene are MNHEY and SVGAGI. The CDR3 is 13 amino acids. The V gene end was trimmed by 2 bases and the J gene end by 7 bases; junction bases not matched to a gene: 4. The CDR3 DNA reads TGTGCCAGCAGTTACCACAGGGGAAGTGAAGCTTTCTCT. Translating it yields CASSYHRGSEAFS.

Details on this clonotype: A read error is possible here, since a much larger clone lies one base away. Since no conserved phenylalanine or tryptophan closes the CDR3, a read error is the likely cause. The chain combines TRBV5-3 with TRBJ2-7; 9 bases agree with TRBD1. TRBV5-3 is treated as an ORF (open reading frame) with a function not yet certain. CDR3 size: 14 residues. The V and J ends lost 8 bases and 3 bases, in that order; junction bases with no gene match: 9. In DNA, the CDR3 is TGTGCCAGCAGCCCGGGACAGGGAGTCTACGAGCAGTACTCC. Translation: CASSPGQGVYEQYS.

About this clonotype: This may stem from a read error, because a much larger clone lies one nucleotide away. This CDR3 reads CASRGLAGGYGQYF. CDR3 DNA: TGTGCCAGCAGGGGGCTAGCGGGAGGGTACGGGCAGTACTTC. This rearrangement joins TRBV28 to TRBJ2-7; 12 nucleotides line up with TRBD2. CDR3 length: 14 residues. Germline CDR1 is MDHEN and CDR2 is SYDVKM.

A note on this clonotype: This may stem from a read error, because a much larger clone lies one nucleotide away. The chain carries TRBV20-1 and TRBJ2-7; no definite D call. Germline assignment: CDR1 DFQATT and CDR2 SNEGSKA (reference sequence). The CDR3 contains 15 residues. Trimming removed 0 bases at V and 6 bases at J, with 18 bases between. CDR3 coding DNA: TGCAGTGCTAGAGAGCAGGTGTTCAAGAAGGGCGAGCAGTACTTC. It specifies CSAREQVFKKGEQYF.

There are a few counts of this clonotype. The chain joins TRBV24-1 to TRBJ2-2; 8 bases are shared with TRBD1. Germline V lookup: CDR1 KGHDR, CDR2 SFDVKD. The CDR3 covers 17 residues. With 3 bases clipped from V and 1 base from J, the junction kept 6 bases outside the gene matches. CDR3 in amino acids: CATSDPPGTGNTGELFF. CDR3 in DNA: TGTGCCACCAGTGATCCTCCCGGGACAGGGAACACCGGGGAGCTGTTTTTT.

Worth noting for this clonotype: The junction shows a germline mismatch at one end, possibly a read error. CDR3 residues: CSATDREALF. The CDR3 DNA reads as TGCAGTGCGACGGACAGAGAAGCTTTATTT. This rearrangement joins TRBV20-1 to TRBJ1-1; tentative D call: TRBD1 (6 bases). There are 10 residues in the CDR3. CDR1 is DFQATT and CDR2 is SNEGSKA in the germline V gene (reference sequence).

This clonotype has ten or more counts. This chain joins TRBV19 and TRBJ1-5, with 8 bases lining up with TRBD1. The CDR3 length is 15 residues. Germline V gene sequence: CDR1 LNHDA, CDR2 SQIVND (reference sequence). The V segment lost 3 bases and the J segment 9 bases; nucleotides outside the gene matches: 10. The chain's CDR3 is CASSIGDRTQSPQHF. Here the CDR3 DNA reads TGTGCCAGTAGTATCGGGGACAGGACCCAATCGCCCCAGCATTTT.

This clonotype has ten or more counts. The V and J genes are TRBV6-5 and TRBJ2-7; the D gene is possibly TRBD1 (5 bases). This CDR3 spans 13 amino acids. CDR1 is MNHEY, CDR2 SVGAGI, per germline. The V gene lost 0 bases and the J gene lost 7 bases, with 10 bases spanning the gap. This CDR3 is CASSYSQGWEQYF. CDR3 nucleotides: TGTGCCAGCAGTTACTCCCAGGGTTGGGAGCAGTACTTC.

At least ten counts were recorded for this clonotype. The CDR3 sequence is CASRDGQFEAFF. The CDR3 nucleotides are TGTGCCAGCCGCGACGGACAGTTTGAAGCTTTCTTT. The chain has TRBV28 and TRBJ1-1, with a tentative D call TRBD1 (6 bases). The CDR3 runs to 12 residues. The V end lost 8 bases, the J end lost 7 bases, and 14 bases lay between the germline ends. From germline, CDR1 is MDHEN and CDR2 SYDVKM.

In this sample, this clonotype turned up a few times. The chain links TRBV7-9 to TRBJ2-1; 8 bases are a match to TRBD2. After removal of 4 bases from V and 4 bases from J, the junction contained 15 bases not matched to a gene. Germline lookup yields CDR1 SEHNR and CDR2 FQNEAQ (reference sequence). CDR3 length equals 18 residues. The CDR3, as DNA: TGTGCCAGCAGCTCCCCCCGGGGGGGACTGAGAAATTACAATGAGCAGTTCTTC. Its protein is CASSSPRGGLRNYNEQFF.

This rearrangement joins TRBV12-3 or TRBV12-4 to TRBJ2-1; possibly TRBD2 for D (5 bases). The V end lost 7 bases, the J end lost 5 bases, and 15 bases lay between the germline ends. The CDR3 loop spans 14 amino acids. CDR3 loop: CASTLHGLNNEQFF. CDR3 bases: TGTGCCAGCACCTTGCACGGACTCAACAATGAGCAGTTCTTC.

This clonotype came up a few times. The genes are TRBV4-2 and TRBJ2-1, with a possible D match to TRBD1 (5 bases). In germline, CDR1 is LGHNA, CDR2 YNFKEQ. The CDR3 runs to 16 residues. The V and J ends lost 2 bases and 4 bases respectively, with 15 bases between them. The CDR3 bases are TGTGCCAGCAGCCAATTTTGGGCCCGACAGTACAATGAGCAGTTCTTC. This sequence encodes CASSQFWARQYNEQFF.

This rearrangement joins TRBV11-2 to TRBJ2-7; TRBD2 might be the D (6 bases). V was cut by 0 bases and J by 4 bases, with 10 bases left in between. Looked up from germline, CDR1 is SGHAT and CDR2 is FQNNGV. The CDR3 extends over 14 amino acids. The CDR3 loop is CASSLEGGWYEQYF. In nucleotides, the CDR3 is TGTGCCAGCAGCTTAGAGGGGGGATGGTACGAGCAGTACTTC.

A note on this clonotype: The CDR3 does not end in the conserved phenylalanine or tryptophan, so this is likely a read error. V gene TRBV7-8 combines with J gene TRBJ2-1; either TRBD1 or TRBD2 may supply D (6 bases each). Germline-derived CDR1 and CDR2 are SGHVS and FQNEAQ. The CDR3 consists of 11 residues. V was trimmed by 5 bases and J by 9 bases, leaving 8 bases between them. The CDR3 here is CASSTGAEQFL. DNA of the CDR3: TGTGCCAGCAGCACGGGGGCTGAGCAGTTCCTC.

On this clonotype itself: Sequence at one end of the junction differs from germline and may be a read error. The J gene is TRBJ1-1, the V gene TRBV6-1, with 7 positions matching TRBD1. CDR3 length: 15 amino acids. CDR1 is MNHNS, CDR2 SASEGT, per germline. This CDR3 reads CASSGLTGRNTEALF. Here the CDR3 DNA reads TGTGCCAGCAGTGGCCTGACAGGGCGTAATACTGAAGCTCTCTTT.

This sequence joins TRBV30 and TRBJ2-7; D perhaps matches TRBD1 (6 bases). The V and J ends lost 5 bases and 1 base respectively, with 6 bases between them. The CDR3 runs 11 residues. Germline CDR1 and CDR2: GTSNPN and SVGIG (reference sequence). CDR3 coding DNA: TGTGCCTGGGGACAGTCCTACGAGCAGTACTTC. Encoded protein: CAWGQSYEQYF.

This clonotype was seen a few times. This rearrangement joins TRBV4-2 to TRBJ2-3, with TRBD2 matching over 8 bases. The CDR3 is 15 amino acids. The germline gives CDR1 LGHNA, CDR2 YNFKEQ. V gave up 3 bases and J gave up 5 bases; unmatched junction bases: 7. In nucleotides, the CDR3 is TGTGCCAGCAGCCAGTTAGCGGGGACCGTAGATACGCAGTATTTT. It encodes CASSQLAGTVDTQYF.

This clonotype showed up many times. The CDR3 DNA reads as TGTGCCAGCAGCCCCCCGGACGGGGAAAGCAATCAGCCCCAGCATTTT. Translating gives CASSPPDGESNQPQHF. This chain links TRBV7-9 with TRBJ1-5; D is uncertain. CDR1 and CDR2 (germline): SEHNR, FQNEAQ (reference sequence). V was trimmed by 5 bases and J by 1 base, leaving 15 bases between them. This CDR3 is 16 amino acids long.

This clonotype was seen a handful of times. In nucleotides, the CDR3 is TGTGCCAGCAGTTTATTGGGGGAAGGGGAAGCTTTCTTT. It is translated as CASSLLGEGEAFF. The rearrangement joins TRBV12-3 or TRBV12-4 to TRBJ1-1, with D maybe TRBD1 (5 bases). The ends were cut back, 2 bases at V and 8 bases at J, with 12 bases in the middle. The CDR3 sequence is 13 residues long.

The chain carries TRBV12-3 or TRBV12-4 and TRBJ1-5; tentative D call: TRBD1 (6 bases). This CDR3 has 14 amino acids. Trimming removed 1 base from V and 5 bases from J, with 9 bases in between. Written as DNA, the CDR3 is TGTGCCAGCAGTTTAGGGGGGCTTCATCAGCCCCAGCATTTT. This sequence encodes CASSLGGLHQPQHF.

The J gene is TRBJ1-2, the V gene TRBV6-1; TRBD1 aligns across 7 bases. Germline CDR1 MNHNS, CDR2 SASEGT. The CDR3 has 15 residues. Losses at the gene ends were 3 bases for V and 0 bases for J; bases not matched to a gene: 4. The DNA of the CDR3 is TGTGCCAGCAGTGACGGGACAGATTCTAACTATGGCTACACCTTC. Its translation: CASSDGTDSNYGYTF.

This chain links TRBV20-1 with TRBJ2-7; 8 nucleotides match TRBD1. V dropped 0 bases and J dropped 3; count of bases not matched to a gene: 7. Germline assignment: CDR1 DFQATT and CDR2 SNEGSKA (reference sequence). This CDR3 contains 15 residues. The CDR3 reads CSARDPGQGGYEQYF. The CDR3 DNA follows: TGCAGTGCTAGAGATCCCGGACAGGGCGGCTACGAGCAGTACTTC.

Worth noting for this clonotype: An end of the junction does not agree with germline; a read error may underlie this. The chain has TRBV28 and TRBJ2-7; 7 nucleotides line up with TRBD1. The CDR3 runs to 14 residues. In germline, CDR1 is MDHEN, CDR2 SYDVKM. CDR3 residues: CASSLSGTAYERYF. CDR3 DNA sequence: TGTGCCAGCAGCTTATCCGGGACAGCCTACGAGCGGTACTTC.

Details on this clonotype: A much larger clone differs from this one at a single base, so this may be a read error. The chain has TRBV2 and TRBJ2-3; D remains unclear. Germline assignment: CDR1 SNHLY and CDR2 FYNNEI. The CDR3 covers 16 residues. Trimming removed 4 bases at V and 0 bases at J, with 14 bases between. The CDR3 nucleotides read TGTGCCAGCAGTGGAGCGCAATCGTGGAGCACAGATACGCAGTATTTT. The encoded protein is CASSGAQSWSTDTQYF.

This clonotype was found a few times. The chain is built from TRBV21-1 and TRBJ2-5; TRBD2, the table's D call, was not compared with the DNA. TRBV21-1 is a pseudogene. This CDR3 spans 13 amino acids. The CDR3 coding sequence is TGTGCCAGCCCCCCTAGCGGGAGGGCCGGGGGCTTCTTC. It encodes CASPPSGRAGGFF.

This clonotype was recorded many times. This CDR3 reads CASSLNFNGATEAFF. The CDR3 DNA reads as TGCGCCAGCAGCTTGAATTTTAATGGGGCCACTGAAGCTTTCTTT. The chain employs TRBV5-1 and TRBJ1-1, with D possibly TRBD1 on 5 matching bases. This CDR3 comprises 15 residues. CDR1 and CDR2 (germline): SGHRS, YFSETQ. V was shortened by 1 base and J by 4 bases, with 14 bases between the two germline ends.

The CDR3: CASSLIFARREAFF. The CDR3 DNA is TGTGCCAGCAGTTTAATTTTCGCGCGGCGGGAAGCTTTCTTT. The J gene is TRBJ1-1, the V gene TRBV27, with unresolved D. Germline V gene data show CDR1 as MNHEY and CDR2 as SMNVEV (reference sequence). This CDR3 spans 14 amino acids. V gave up 2 bases and J gave up 8 bases, with 15 bases separating them.